This T cell receptor (beta chain) came from a study of shared T cell receptors in the human thymus. Between the trimmed V and J ends, which lost 2 bases and 2 bases, there was a span of 10 bases. The CDR3 runs to 14 residues. The germline gives CDR1 MDHEN, CDR2 SYDVKM. TCRdb keeps only in-frame clones here, not all; method: immunoSEQ multiplex PCR. The repertoire holds hundreds of thousands of clones, 78% seen once, with around 0.012% in the top ten. A further study also used this sample, focusing on human thymus T cells. From that paper: Surgeons resected thymus tissue during corrective heart surgery. Thymic and blood repertoires appeared to show biased V and J gene usage.

V gene TRBV28 combines with J gene TRBJ2-7; D not certain. This sequence was found in a boy in the first two years of life with a congenital heart defect. Specimen: thymocytes. The CDR3 is CASSLAGETYEQYF. CDR3 nucleotide sequence: TGTGCCAGCAGTTTAGCAGGTGAAACCTACGAGCAGTACTTC.